Following are 9 T cell receptor beta chains from one sample sequenced in a study of T cell responses to AZD1222 COVID-19 vaccine. Measured with immunoSEQ multiplex PCR; TCRdb has only the in-frame clones, and not every one. The sample comprises approximately 120,000 clones, approximately 86% of which are singletons, and around 13% rests with the top ten. This sample comprised peripheral blood, obtained on day 0 of MenACWY control vaccination. Receptors originate from an adult in good health.

This sequence joins TRBV19 and TRBJ1-2; unclear D gene. Per the germline V gene, CDR1 is LNHDA and CDR2 is SQIVND (reference sequence). The V end lost 4 bases, the J end lost 7 bases, and 7 bases lay between the germline ends. The CDR3 sequence is 11 residues long. CDR3 loop: CASSTIGGYTF. Here the CDR3 DNA reads TGTGCCAGTAGTACGATTGGTGGCTACACCTTC.

The gene calls are TRBV19 and TRBJ1-4, with no clear D. The CDR3 sequence is 14 residues long. Trimming left V 3 bases short and J 5 bases short, with 10 bases between. CDR1 is LNHDA, CDR2 SQIVND, per germline (reference sequence). The CDR3 loop is CASSIGQANEKLFF. The CDR3 DNA is TGTGCCAGTAGTATCGGTCAGGCGAATGAAAAACTGTTTTTT. Full variable domain (rest looked up from reference TRBV19 and TRBJ1-4): DGGITQSPKYLFRKEGQNVTLSCEQNLNHDAMYWYRQDPGQGLRLIYYSQIVNDFQKGDIAEGYSVSREKKESFPLTVTSAQKNPTAFYLCASSIGQANEKLFFGSGTQLSVL.

The rearrangement links TRBV6-6 to TRBJ1-1, with a weak D call TRBD1 (5 bases). Germline assignment: CDR1 MNHNY and CDR2 SVGAGI (reference sequence). V was trimmed by 6 bases and J by 1 base, leaving 9 bases between them. There are 13 residues in the CDR3. In DNA form, the CDR3 reads TGTGCCAGCAGCATCGGGGGGAACACTGAAGCTTTCTTT. Translating it yields CASSIGGNTEAFF.

This rearrangement joins TRBV28 to TRBJ1-5; D call uncertain. This CDR3 contains 12 residues. The germline V and J ends were trimmed by 7 bases and 0 bases, with 4 bases remaining between them. CDR1 MDHEN and CDR2 SYDVKM come from the germline V gene. The CDR3 sequence is CASTPSNQPQHF. The CDR3 DNA reads TGTGCCAGCACCCCTAGCAATCAGCCCCAGCATTTT.

This clone has just a few counts. V is TRBV28 and J is TRBJ2-7, with D tentatively TRBD1 or TRBD2 (5 bases each). Germline V CDR1 and CDR2: MDHEN, SYDVKM. The V end lost 3 bases, the J end lost 3 bases, and 9 bases lay between the germline ends. The CDR3 length is 13 residues. This CDR3 reads CASSFVRGYEQYF. In DNA form, the CDR3 reads TGTGCCAGCAGTTTCGTGAGGGGCTACGAGCAGTACTTC.

V gene TRBV4-1 combines with J gene TRBJ1-5, with D unresolved. Germline CDR1 is MGHRA and CDR2 is YSYEKL. The CDR3 contains 16 residues. The V end lost 6 bases, the J end lost 9 bases, and 24 bases lay between the germline ends. CDR3: CASRTNPDAFGRPQHF. The CDR3 DNA follows: TGCGCCAGCAGAACGAACCCGGACGCCTTCGGGAGGCCCCAGCATTTT.

The chain has TRBV10-3 and TRBJ1-2; tentative D call: TRBD1 (6 bases). Trimming shortened V by 7 bases and J by 5 bases, and 14 bases separated the two germline ends. Germline loops: CDR1 ENHRY, CDR2 SYGVKD. CDR3 size: 13 residues. The CDR3, as DNA: TGTGCCATCACGGCGGGGGCCAATTATGGCTACACCTTC. Its protein is CAITAGANYGYTF.

The chain employs TRBV5-5 and TRBJ1-4; TRBD1 matches 7 bases. The CDR3 has 14 amino acids. The germline V gene has CDR1 SGHKS and CDR2 YYEKEE (reference sequence). Trimming cost V 3 bases and J 4 bases; bases outside gene matches: 3. In DNA form, the CDR3 reads TGTGCCAGCAGCTGGGGACAGCTTAATGAAAAACTGTTTTTT. It specifies CASSWGQLNEKLFF.

This chain joins TRBV4-3 and TRBJ2-7; 7 nucleotides line up with TRBD2. Germline trimming cut 3 bases from V and 0 bases from J; bases unmatched to any gene: 8. CDR3 length: 16 residues. Germline V CDR1 and CDR2: LGHNA, YSLEER. The CDR3, as DNA: TGCGCCAGCAGCCACCGAAGCGGGACCCTCTCCTACGAGCAGTACTTC. It translates to CASSHRSGTLSYEQYF.